These 30 T cell receptor beta chains share one sample of origin, sequenced in a study of cytotoxic CD8 clonotypes in ibrutinib-treated CLL. This table comes from immunoSEQ multiplex PCR, and its TCRdb copy is limited to in-frame clones, with some not included. This sample has some 300,000 clones, with around four fifths found just once. The source material was PBMCs, sampled before ibrutinib treatment. Receptors were obtained from a human donor with chronic lymphocytic leukemia.

The V call is TRBV4-3, the J call TRBJ2-7; no reliable D call. V was cut by 0 bases and J by 1 base, with 7 bases left in between. Germline V gene sequence: CDR1 LGHNA, CDR2 YSLEER. This CDR3 is 14 amino acids long. CDR3 amino acids: CASSQDPFSYEQYF. CDR3 DNA sequence: TGCGCCAGCAGCCAAGATCCGTTTTCCTACGAGCAGTACTTC.

V usage is TRBV28 and J usage is TRBJ1-1, with D perhaps matching TRBD1 (5 bases). This CDR3 region has 13 residues. CDR1 and CDR2 (germline): MDHEN, SYDVKM. The germline V and J ends were trimmed by 8 bases and 6 bases, with 16 bases remaining between them. CDR3 region: CASFIGGGAEAFF. As DNA, the CDR3 is TGTGCCAGCTTTATCGGGGGAGGGGCTGAAGCTTTCTTT.

The chain joins TRBV30 to TRBJ2-1, with TRBD2 matching over 10 bases. This CDR3 spans 14 amino acids. Looked up from germline, CDR1 is GTSNPN and CDR2 is SVGIG (reference sequence). With 3 bases clipped from V and 5 bases from J, the junction kept 4 bases outside the gene matches. CDR3 nucleotides: TGTGCCTGGAGCTTCGGACTAGCGGACAATGAGCAGTTCTTC. Residues: CAWSFGLADNEQFF.

The CDR3 region is CASSGTPTNTDTQYF. The CDR3 nucleotides are TGTGCCAGCAGCGGGACACCGACGAACACAGATACGCAGTATTTT. V and J are TRBV25-1 and TRBJ2-3; maybe TRBD1 (6 bases). Trimming took off 6 bases at V and 2 bases at J, with 15 bases between the two ends. The V gene's germline CDR1 is MGHDK and CDR2 SYGVNS. The CDR3 has 15 residues.

In DNA form, the CDR3 reads TGTGCCAGCAGCTTAGGCGGGGGACAGTCGTCTGGAAACACCATATATTTT. This codes for CASSLGGGQSSGNTIYF. The V gene is TRBV7-2, the J gene TRBJ1-3, with 7 bases that match TRBD1. The CDR3 covers 17 residues. The V gene's germline CDR1 is SGHTA and CDR2 FQGNSA. The J segment lost 1 base and the V segment lost 1 base, leaving 7 bases of the junction unmatched. Using reference TRBV7-2 and TRBJ1-3 for the parts outside the CDR3, the full variable domain is GAGVSQSPSNKVTEKGKDVELRCDPISGHTALYWYRQSLGQGLEFLIYFQGNSAPDKSGLPSDRFSAERTGGSVSTLTIQRTQQEDSAVYLCASSLGGGQSSGNTIYFGEGSWLTVV.

This clone was seen a single time. V is TRBV4-1 and J is TRBJ1-4, with no clear D. Trimming took 1 base from V and 3 from J, leaving 9 bases between them. Germline V gives CDR1 MGHRA, CDR2 YSYEKL. The CDR3 is made up of 15 amino acids. This CDR3 is CASSQVGPANEKLFF. DNA of the CDR3: TGCGCCAGCAGCCAAGTAGGGCCGGCTAATGAAAAACTGTTTTTT.

DNA of the CDR3: TGTGCCAGCAGGTCGACGTGGACAGGGGGCACTGGGGCCAACGTCCTGACTTTC. Its protein product is CASRSTWTGGTGANVLTF. This chain uses TRBV6-4 with TRBJ2-6, with TRBD1 matching 11 bases. Losses at the gene ends were 6 bases for V and 2 bases for J; bases not matched to a gene: 9. The CDR3 covers 18 residues. The germline V gene has CDR1 MRHNA and CDR2 SNTAGT.

The chain combines TRBV15 with TRBJ2-7; possibly TRBD1 for D (6 bases). Trimming removed 4 bases at V and 9 bases at J, with 16 bases between. The germline V gene encodes CDR1 LNHNV and CDR2 YYDKDF (reference sequence). The CDR3 loop spans 13 amino acids. The CDR3 spells CATSMNTGYRQYF. DNA of the CDR3: TGTGCCACCAGCATGAATACAGGGTACCGGCAGTACTTC.

The V gene is TRBV18, the J gene TRBJ2-7, with 8 bases that match TRBD2. Germline V gene sequence: CDR1 KGHSH, CDR2 LQKENI. V gave up 0 bases and J gave up 3 bases; unmatched junction bases: 10. The CDR3 totals 17 residues. The CDR3 region has the DNA TGTGCCAGCTCACCACCTAGGCGGGAGGCCCGTAACTACGAGCAGTACTTC. As protein: CASSPPRREARNYEQYF.

The rearrangement links TRBV5-6 to TRBJ1-3; D is perhaps TRBD1 (5 bases). There are 16 residues in the CDR3. Deletions cut 0 bases from V and 0 bases from J, with 10 bases between. Per the germline V gene, CDR1 is SGHDT and CDR2 is YYEEEE. CDR3 loop: CASSLGGAVSGNTIYF. CDR3 DNA sequence: TGTGCCAGCAGCTTGGGGGGCGCGGTCTCTGGAAACACCATATATTTT.

The chain is built from TRBV5-1 and TRBJ2-3; unclear D gene. V was pared by 3 bases and J by 0 bases, with 11 bases between. The CDR3 totals 15 residues. The V gene's germline CDR1 is SGHRS and CDR2 YFSETQ. In nucleotides, the CDR3 is TGCGCCAGCAGCTATACAGTACATAGCACAGATACGCAGTATTTT. Its translation: CASSYTVHSTDTQYF.

V and J are TRBV6-5 and TRBJ1-1; perhaps TRBD1 as D (6 bases). This CDR3 is 16 amino acids long. CDR1 is MNHEY, CDR2 SVGAGI, per germline. Trimming took 4 bases from V and 5 from J, leaving 20 bases between them. As DNA, the CDR3 is TGTGCCAGCAGTTTCGACAGGACCCCTTGGAGGACTGAAGCTTTCTTT. This translates into CASSFDRTPWRTEAFF.

Only one count was recorded for this clone. The gene calls are TRBV6-5 and TRBJ2-7, with TRBD2 identical over 10 bases. Germline CDR1 reads MNHEY; CDR2 reads SVGAGI. J lost 4 bases, V lost 5 bases, and 8 bases had no gene match. The CDR3 covers 15 residues. The CDR3: CASSPSSGRSYEQYF. CDR3 bases: TGTGCCAGCAGTCCGTCTAGCGGGAGATCGTACGAGCAGTACTTC.

The chain links TRBV7-9 to TRBJ2-5; a weak D match, TRBD1 (5 bases). From germline, CDR1 is SEHNR and CDR2 FQNEAQ (reference sequence). The CDR3 is 14 residues long. V gave up 5 bases and J gave up 7 bases, with 17 bases separating them. For the CDR3, the DNA is TGTGCCAGCAGCGTTAGTGGGCCTAGGGGGACCCAGTACTTC. Residues: CASSVSGPRGTQYF.

This clone was detected a few times. The V call is TRBV28, the J call TRBJ2-4; 8 bases map to TRBD1. The junction had 14 bases not matched to a gene; V was cut back by 5 bases and J by 8 bases. Germline CDR1 reads MDHEN; CDR2 reads SYDVKM. CDR3 length equals 16 residues. The DNA for the CDR3 is TGTGCCAGCAGTCCGCCCCGGGACAGGCGCACGCACATTCAGTACTTC. This gives the protein CASSPPRDRRTHIQYF.

The rearrangement links TRBV5-1 to TRBJ2-5; weak D call: TRBD1 (5 bases). The germline gives CDR1 SGHRS, CDR2 YFSETQ. V shed 3 bases and J shed 0 bases, with 12 bases lying between them. The CDR3 has 15 residues. CDR3 sequence (DNA): TGCGCCAGCAGCTGGTGGGGCACTAACCAAGAGACCCAGTACTTC. It translates to CASSWWGTNQETQYF.

The chain is built from TRBV28 and TRBJ1-1; D may be TRBD1 (6 bases). Trimming took off 0 bases at V and 1 base at J, with 12 bases between the two ends. CDR1 is MDHEN, CDR2 SYDVKM, per germline. This CDR3 contains 16 residues. The CDR3 sequence is CASSLWTLTGNTEAFF. CDR3 DNA: TGTGCCAGCAGTTTATGGACCTTGACAGGGAACACTGAAGCTTTCTTT.

This rearrangement joins TRBV29-1 to TRBJ2-3; D remains unclear. CDR3 length equals 15 residues. Germline CDR1 reads SQVTM; CDR2 reads ANQGSEA. V was pared by 1 base and J by 2 bases, with 13 bases between. The CDR3, as DNA: TGCAGCGTTGAAGCTTACAACACGACCACAGATACGCAGTATTTT. It yields the protein CSVEAYNTTTDTQYF.

The J gene is TRBJ2-7, the V gene TRBV5-6; TRBD2 might be the D (5 bases). Germline CDR1 reads SGHDT; CDR2 reads YYEEEE. Deletions cut 4 bases from V and 3 bases from J, with 14 bases between. The CDR3 contains 14 residues. The CDR3 here is CASSIGSGFYEQYF. CDR3 sequence (DNA): TGTGCCAGCAGCATAGGGTCGGGATTCTACGAGCAGTACTTC.

The chain carries TRBV25-1 and TRBJ2-1; 10 bases agree with TRBD1. Trimming removed 6 bases from V and 2 bases from J; junction bases left unmatched: 4. This CDR3 has 15 residues. The germline V gene encodes CDR1 MGHDK and CDR2 SYGVNS. The CDR3 protein is CASSLDRGTYNEQFF. The CDR3 nucleotides are TGTGCCAGCAGCCTGGACAGGGGGACCTACAATGAGCAGTTCTTC.

This chain links TRBV2 with TRBJ2-7; no clear D. V gave up 9 bases and J gave up 2 bases, with 17 bases separating them. The CDR3 covers 14 residues. CDR1 and CDR2 from the germline V gene are SNHLY and FYNNEI. CDR3 sequence: CASKGQALTYEQYF. In DNA form, the CDR3 reads TGTGCCAGTAAAGGGCAGGCCTTAACCTACGAGCAGTACTTC.

V gene TRBV9 combines with J gene TRBJ1-4; D is uncertain. The length of the CDR3 is 15 residues. CDR1 and CDR2 (germline): SGDLS, YYNGEE. Deletions cut 2 bases from V and 0 bases from J, with 8 bases between. For the CDR3, the DNA is TGTGCCAGCAGCGTCCAGTCAGCAACTAATGAAAAACTGTTTTTT. The encoded protein is CASSVQSATNEKLFF.

The V gene is TRBV7-2, the J gene TRBJ2-7; perhaps TRBD1 as D (5 bases). The ends were cut back, 2 bases at V and 5 bases at J, with 16 bases in the middle. The CDR3 length is 15 residues. Germline values: CDR1 SGHTA, CDR2 FQGNSA. CDR3 coding DNA: TGTGCCAGCAGCTTATTGGGCAGGGTGGTAGACGAGCAGTACTTC. It specifies CASSLLGRVVDEQYF.

In its sample, this clone was seen once. The gene calls are TRBV11-3 and TRBJ2-7, with TRBD1 identical over 8 bases. Per the germline V gene, CDR1 is SGHNT and CDR2 is YENEEA. There are 15 residues in the CDR3. After removal of 2 bases from V and 2 bases from J, the junction contained 5 bases not matched to a gene. CDR3 amino acids: CASSLQTGDPYEQYF. CDR3 DNA sequence: TGTGCCAGCAGCTTACAGACAGGGGACCCCTACGAGCAGTACTTC.

The J gene is TRBJ1-5, the V gene TRBV6-5; possible D gene TRBD1, 5 bases. The length of the CDR3 is 15 residues. V shed 6 bases and J shed 0 bases, with 12 bases lying between them. Germline-derived CDR1 and CDR2 are MNHEY and SVGAGI. CDR3 sequence (DNA): TGTGCCAGCAGACCCCCGGGGCCTAGCAATCAGCCCCAGCATTTT. Amino acid sequence: CASRPPGPSNQPQHF.

The V gene is TRBV7-9, the J gene TRBJ1-1; 7 nucleotides line up with TRBD1. This CDR3 has 16 amino acids. Trimming cost V 5 bases and J 1 base; bases outside gene matches: 10. Germline CDR1 reads SEHNR; CDR2 reads FQNEAQ (reference sequence). DNA of the CDR3: TGTGCCAGCAGCCCAATTAAAGGGGGCAGGAACACTGAAGCTTTCTTT. It is translated as CASSPIKGGRNTEAFF.

This chain links TRBV6-4 with TRBJ2-2; 14 positions agree with TRBD2. The CDR3 has 18 amino acids. J lost 6 bases, V lost 2 bases, and 8 bases had no gene match. Per germline, CDR1 MRHNA and CDR2 SNTAGT. DNA of the CDR3: TGTGCCAGCAGTGACACACCAGGGACTAGCGGGAGATCCGGGGAGCTGTTTTTT. Translating it yields CASSDTPGTSGRSGELFF.

The V call is TRBV18, the J call TRBJ1-2; D is uncertain. In germline, CDR1 is KGHSH, CDR2 LQKENI. CDR3 size: 12 residues. V lost 3 bases, J lost 7 bases, and 9 bases lay in between. CDR3 nucleotides: TGTGCCAGCTCACCCGTCGTCCTTGGCTACACCTTC. It translates to CASSPVVLGYTF.

The chain recombines TRBV11-2 with TRBJ2-7; D not certain. The CDR3 loop spans 16 amino acids. CDR1 is SGHAT and CDR2 is FQNNGV in the germline V gene. Deletions cut 0 bases from V and 0 bases from J, with 12 bases between. This chain's CDR3 is CASSLEVSRYSYEQYF. In DNA, the CDR3 is TGTGCCAGCAGCTTAGAGGTCTCGCGGTACTCCTACGAGCAGTACTTC.

This chain connects TRBV6-5 to TRBJ2-7; no reliable D call. This CDR3 region has 16 residues. Germline CDR1 reads MNHEY; CDR2 reads SVGAGI. The V end lost 0 bases, the J end lost 0 bases, and 12 bases lay between the germline ends. The CDR3 loop reads CASSYSNVRSSYEQYF. CDR3 coding DNA: TGTGCCAGCAGTTACTCGAACGTCAGGAGCTCCTACGAGCAGTACTTC.